This T cell receptor beta chain was recorded in a study of cytomegalovirus exposure and HLA in healthy donors. Germline CDR1 SNHLY, CDR2 FYNNEI. There are 16 residues in the CDR3. The V end was cut by 0 bases, the J end by 0 bases, with 11 bases between. In its sample, this clone was seen a few times. The PCR used 60 Vbeta and 13 Jbeta primers. Clones were read by immunoSEQ multiplex PCR, and TCRdb kept only the in-frame ones, dropping some. The sample includes roughly 160,000 clones, 82% seen only once; the top ten take 8.5%. The source is a male donor in good health and CMV-seropositive. Sequenced sample: PBMCs. The chain has TRBV2 and TRBJ2-5, with D perhaps TRBD2 (6 bases). This CDR3 is CASSEAASVYQETQYF. As DNA, the CDR3 is TGTGCCAGCAGTGAAGCGGCTAGCGTATACCAAGAGACCCAGTACTTC.